This entry concerns a single T cell receptor beta chain. Germline V CDR1 and CDR2: SGHVS, FQNEAQ. V was pared by 5 bases and J by 7 bases, with 29 bases between. The CDR3 sequence is 18 residues long. This sample stems from a study of type 1 regulatory T cells. Across the study: T-allo10 is an in vitro-generated, Tr1-enriched CD4 T cell product specific for alloantigen.

One entry per CDR3 protein results from TCRdb running MiXCR on the reads. The data contain over 90,000 distinct CDR3 sequences, roughly 30% of them singletons. The specimen was CD4+ T cells, either the whole sample or a sorted fraction (not recorded which). The rearrangement links TRBV7-8 to TRBJ1-2; a weak D match, TRBD1 (6 bases). The receptor was derived from a human donor in good health. For the CDR3, the DNA is TGTGCCAGCAGCAGTAGAGGGGGGACCGGGACTCCAACGGGTGGCTACACCTTC. This encodes CASSSRGGTGTPTGGYTF. Full variable domain (missing parts from reference TRBV7-8 and TRBJ1-2): GAGVSQSPRYKVAKRGQDVALRCDPISGHVSLFWYQQALGQGPEFLTYFQNEAQLDKSGLPSDRFFAERPEGSVSTLKIQRTQQEDSAVYLCASSSRGGTGTPTGGYTFGSGTRLTVV.